This T cell receptor (beta chain) is from a study of blood T cell repertoires in COVID-19. Looking at the study overall: The samples span acute and convalescent COVID-19 from the United States, Italy and Spain. T cells, B-cell-depleted T cells, or PBMCs provided the cDNA or gDNA that served as material.

How the authors handled the data: Cell counts per sample came from amplifying reference gene primers. The data were produced by immunoSEQ multiplex PCR, yet TCRdb's version contains in-frame clones alone and is incomplete. The DNA was the basis for D and trimming; V, J and clone size are from that table. Seen here are 45,000 to 60,000 clones, 65% to 85% observed once, and the top ten hold more than 2.5%. The source is a man aged 50 to 59 with acute or convalescent COVID-19. Sequenced: peripheral blood.

The CDR3 loop reads CASSYEGGMINEQFF. DNA for the CDR3: TGTGCCAGCAGTTACGAAGGGGGCATGATCAATGAGCAGTTCTTC. This chain uses TRBV6-5 with TRBJ2-1, with 7 positions matching TRBD1. The CDR3 spans 15 residues. Germline V gene lookup returns CDR1 MNHEY and CDR2 SVGAGI. With V trimmed by 2 bases and J by 6 bases, 7 bases remained unmatched.